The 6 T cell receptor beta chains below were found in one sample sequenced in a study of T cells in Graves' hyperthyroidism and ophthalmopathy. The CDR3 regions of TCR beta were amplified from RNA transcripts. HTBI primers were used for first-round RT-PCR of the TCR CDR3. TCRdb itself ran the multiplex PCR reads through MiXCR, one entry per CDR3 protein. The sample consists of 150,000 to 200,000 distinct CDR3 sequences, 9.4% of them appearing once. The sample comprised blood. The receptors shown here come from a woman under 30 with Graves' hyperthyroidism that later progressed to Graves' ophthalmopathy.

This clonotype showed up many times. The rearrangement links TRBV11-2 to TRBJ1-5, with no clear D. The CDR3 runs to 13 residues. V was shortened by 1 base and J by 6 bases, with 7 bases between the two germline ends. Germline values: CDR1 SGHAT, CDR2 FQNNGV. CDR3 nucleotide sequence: TGTGCCAGCAGCTTAGGGATAGCTCAGCCCCAGCATTTT. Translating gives CASSLGIAQPQHF.

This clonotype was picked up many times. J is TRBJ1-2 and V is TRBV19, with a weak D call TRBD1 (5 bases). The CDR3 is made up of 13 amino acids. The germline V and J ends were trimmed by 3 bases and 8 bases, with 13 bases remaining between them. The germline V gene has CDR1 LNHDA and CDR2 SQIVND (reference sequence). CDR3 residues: CASSMQGLQGYTF. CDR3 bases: TGTGCCAGTAGTATGCAGGGACTACAAGGCTACACCTTC.

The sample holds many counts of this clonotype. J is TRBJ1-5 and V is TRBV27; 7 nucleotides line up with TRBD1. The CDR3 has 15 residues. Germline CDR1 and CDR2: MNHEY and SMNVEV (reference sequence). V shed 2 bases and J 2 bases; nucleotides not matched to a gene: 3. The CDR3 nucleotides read TGTGCCAGCAGTTTAAACAGGGGTGGCAATCAGCCCCAGCATTTT. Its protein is CASSLNRGGNQPQHF.

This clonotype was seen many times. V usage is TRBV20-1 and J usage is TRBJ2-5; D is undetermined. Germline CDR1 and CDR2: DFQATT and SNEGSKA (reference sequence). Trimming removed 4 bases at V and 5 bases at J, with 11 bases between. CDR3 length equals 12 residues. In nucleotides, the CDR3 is TGCAGTGCTATCGGTGGGAAGGAGACCCAGTACTTC. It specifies CSAIGGKETQYF.

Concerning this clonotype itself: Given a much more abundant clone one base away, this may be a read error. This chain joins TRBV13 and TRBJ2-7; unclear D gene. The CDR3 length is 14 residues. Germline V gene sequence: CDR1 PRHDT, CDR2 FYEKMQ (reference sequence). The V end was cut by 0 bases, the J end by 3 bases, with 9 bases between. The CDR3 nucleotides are TGTGCCAGCAGCTTAGGTGCGAGGAGCTACGAGCAGTACTTC. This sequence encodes CASSLGARSYEQYF.

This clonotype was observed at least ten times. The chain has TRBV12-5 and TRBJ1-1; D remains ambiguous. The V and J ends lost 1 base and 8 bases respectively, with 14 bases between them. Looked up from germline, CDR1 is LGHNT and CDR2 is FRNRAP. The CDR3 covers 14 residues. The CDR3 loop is CASGLGLSQEEAFF. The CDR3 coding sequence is TGTGCTAGTGGTTTGGGCCTGAGCCAGGAGGAAGCTTTCTTT.